The entry below gives a single T cell receptor (beta chain) sequence along with its context. The data belong to a study of T cell responses to AZD1222 COVID-19 vaccine. This CDR3 is built from 15 residues. Trimming left V 4 bases short and J 4 bases short, with 14 bases between. The germline gives CDR1 LNHDA, CDR2 SQIVND (reference sequence). Clones were read by immunoSEQ multiplex PCR, and TCRdb kept only the in-frame ones, dropping some. The sample records over 150,000 clones, 70% to 90% being singletons. Samples with a second dose at about 4 or about 12 weeks were pooled together. V is TRBV19 and J is TRBJ1-5, with D maybe TRBD1 (6 bases). Sequences were derived from peripheral blood, sampled 28 days after the second AZD1222 dose. This clonotype was obtained from an adult who received the AZD1222 COVID-19 vaccine. The CDR3 protein is CASSTTGFGNQPQHF. The CDR3, as DNA: TGTGCCAGTAGTACCACAGGGTTTGGGAATCAGCCCCAGCATTTT.